This T cell receptor beta chain appears in the sequencing data of a study of Ad26.COV2.S vaccination and SARS-CoV-2 variants. Points from the study as a whole: Non-spike TCR breadth showed similarity between vaccine and placebo recipients. Reported findings describe substantial breadth in spike-specific CD8+ and CD4+ T cell responses following vaccination. Total responses of T cells may have been underestimated by the analyses of TCR breadth and depth.

This clone was seen a single time. The antigen is unknown. After removal of 2 bases from V and 6 bases from J, the junction contained 15 bases not matched to a gene. This CDR3 comprises 19 residues. The germline V gene encodes CDR1 SGHVS and CDR2 FNYEAQ. TCRdb keeps only in-frame clones here, not all; method: immunoSEQ multiplex PCR. The sample shows 75,000 to 100,000 clones, under 90% of them seen only once. This sequence joins TRBV7-6 and TRBJ2-2, with 10 bases fitting TRBD2. The sample consisted of peripheral blood, taken after recovery from COVID-19. The clonotype comes from a human donor who had recovered from COVID-19. CDR3 DNA: TGTGCCAGCAGCTTACCGGTAGCGGGAGGTACCTTAGCCCCCGGGGAGCTGTTTTTT. This gives the protein CASSLPVAGGTLAPGELFF. The whole variable domain, filled in from reference TRBV7-6 and TRBJ2-2, reads GAGVSQSPRYKVTKRGQDVALRCDPISGHVSLYWYRQALGQGPEFLTYFNYEAQQDKSGLPNDRFSAERPEGSISTLTIQRTEQRDSAMYRCASSLPVAGGTLAPGELFFGEGSRLTVL.